The sample holds a few counts of the clone carrying this TCR beta chain. Its antigen is not known. This entry belongs to a study of T cell repertoires in cytomegalovirus infection. Study-level points and caveats: Using cumulative public TCR beta family frequency, the authors identified those who carried CMV together with the relevant HLA.

TCRdb re-called the reads with MiXCR, one entry per CDR3 protein. The sample holds about 280,000 distinct CDR3 sequences, about 20% seen once. The sequenced sample was cultured PBMCs, obtained from culture after CMV antigen stimulation. This receptor was obtained from a human donor in good health (CMV status not recorded). Some clones in this sample may be carry-over from other donors' samples.

The CDR3 nucleotides read TGTGCCAGCAGCTTGGACGGAAATAATTCACCCCTCCACTTT. Protein: CASSLDGNNSPLHF. V and J are TRBV5-4 and TRBJ1-6; D uncertain. Germline V lookup: CDR1 SGHNT, CDR2 YYREEE (reference sequence). The CDR3 has 14 amino acids. V was clipped by 0 bases and J by 5 bases, with 6 bases between them.